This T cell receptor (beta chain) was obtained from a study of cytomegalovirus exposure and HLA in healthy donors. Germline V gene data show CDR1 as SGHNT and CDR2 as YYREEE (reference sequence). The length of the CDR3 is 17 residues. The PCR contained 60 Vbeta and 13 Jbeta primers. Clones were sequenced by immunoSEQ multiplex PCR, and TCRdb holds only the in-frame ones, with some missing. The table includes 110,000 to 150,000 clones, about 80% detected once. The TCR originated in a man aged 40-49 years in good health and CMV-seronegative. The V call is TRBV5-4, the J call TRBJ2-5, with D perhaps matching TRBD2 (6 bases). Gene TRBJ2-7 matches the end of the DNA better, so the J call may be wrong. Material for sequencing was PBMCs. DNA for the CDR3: TGTGCCAGCAGCTTGGGAGGAAGGAGGGTGAGTTCCTACGAGCAGTACTTC. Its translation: CASSLGGRRVSSYEQYF.